This TCR beta chain is drawn from a study of T cell responses to AZD1222 COVID-19 vaccine. The method was immunoSEQ multiplex PCR; TCRdb's version includes in-frame clones alone and lacks a portion of them. The data show roughly 98,000 clones, about 81% seen once. The source was peripheral blood, collected 28 days after the second AZD1222 dose. This TCR derives from an adult who received the AZD1222 COVID-19 vaccine.

CDR3 sequence: CASSSGRKGSYNSPLHF. In nucleotides, the CDR3 is TGTGCCAGCAGTTCCGGACGAAAAGGTTCCTATAATTCACCCCTCCACTTT. The rearrangement joins TRBV6-2 or TRBV6-3 to TRBJ1-6; D ambiguous. The germline V and J ends were trimmed by 4 bases and 1 base, with 14 bases remaining between them. Germline V CDR1 and CDR2: MNHEY, SVGEGT. The CDR3 sequence is 17 residues long.